The rows below give T cell receptor beta chains drawn from one sample of a study of OX40 agonist ivuxolimab in advanced cancers. The method was immunoSEQ multiplex PCR; TCRdb's version includes in-frame clones alone and lacks a portion of them. In the table there are tens of thousands of clones, 92% of which are singletons. The starting material was CD4+ or CD8+ T cells sorted from blood, obtained in a trial of the OX40 agonist ivuxolimab. Receptors were obtained from an adult with an advanced solid tumor such as melanoma, head and neck, liver or kidney cancer. CDR3s include the opening cysteine and the closing phenylalanine or tryptophan. The D gene is left open where the match is weak. The size entry is marked missing in some rows and otherwise reads once, few, many or a size class.

V gene: TRBV6-1
D gene: TRBD1
J gene: TRBJ1-2
clone size: .
CDR3 protein: CATSPGQGAYGYTF
CDR3 DNA: TGTGCCACCAGTCCAGGACAGGGAGCCTATGGCTACACCTTC

V gene: TRBV2
D gene: .
J gene: TRBJ2-1
clone size: once
CDR3 protein: CASLDRYYNEQFF
CDR3 DNA: TGTGCCAGCCTCGACAGGTATTACAATGAGCAGTTCTTC

V gene: TRBV7-9
D gene: TRBD1
J gene: TRBJ1-5
clone size: .
CDR3 protein: CASSLTGDQPQHF
CDR3 DNA: TGTGCCAGCAGCCTTACAGGGGATCAGCCCCAGCATTTT

V gene: TRBV29-1
D gene: TRBD1
J gene: TRBJ1-1
clone size: medium-sized
CDR3 protein: CSALGVQGGPEAFF
CDR3 DNA: TGCAGCGCTTTGGGCGTACAGGGGGGCCCTGAAGCTTTCTTT

V gene: TRBV27
D gene: .
J gene: TRBJ1-1
clone size: once
CDR3 protein: CASPESGGNTEAFF
CDR3 DNA: TGTGCCAGCCCGGAAAGTGGGGGAAATACTGAAGCTTTCTTT

V gene: TRBV5-1
D gene: TRBD1
J gene: TRBJ1-2
clone size: .
CDR3 protein: CASSSPGTGRNGYTF
CDR3 DNA: TGCGCCAGCAGCTCCCCGGGGACAGGGCGTAATGGCTACACCTTC

V gene: TRBV9
D gene: .
J gene: TRBJ1-4
clone size: .
CDR3 protein: CASSVGGGGEKLFF
CDR3 DNA: TGTGCCAGCAGCGTAGGCGGGGGCGGTGAAAAACTGTTTTTT

V gene: TRBV18
D gene: .
J gene: TRBJ2-7
clone size: .
CDR3 protein: CASSPGDGGFTYEQYF
CDR3 DNA: TGTGCCAGCTCACCGGGTGATGGGGGCTTTACCTACGAGCAGTACTTC

V gene: TRBV5-8
D gene: .
J gene: TRBJ2-7
clone size: .
CDR3 protein: CASSLEGNEQYF
CDR3 DNA: TGTGCCAGCAGCTTGGAAGGGAACGAGCAGTACTTC

V gene: TRBV13
D gene: TRBD1
J gene: TRBJ2-1
clone size: .
CDR3 protein: CASSRQGYNEQFF
CDR3 DNA: TGTGCCAGCAGCCGACAGGGATACAATGAGCAGTTCTTC

V gene: TRBV25-1
D gene: .
J gene: TRBJ1-1
clone size: .
CDR3 protein: CASSEWGPVGGSEAFF
CDR3 DNA: TGTGCCAGCAGTGAATGGGGTCCGGTGGGGGGATCTGAAGCTTTCTTT

V gene: TRBV5-6
D gene: .
J gene: TRBJ2-6
clone size: .
CDR3 protein: CASDQAAGANVLTF
CDR3 DNA: TGTGCCAGCGACCAGGCAGCTGGGGCCAACGTCCTGACTTTC

V gene: TRBV9
D gene: TRBD2
J gene: TRBJ2-3
clone size: .
CDR3 protein: CASSVAGGGAYTDTQYF
CDR3 DNA: TGTGCCAGCAGCGTAGCGGGCGGGGGGGCCTACACAGATACGCAGTATTTT

V gene: TRBV9
D gene: .
J gene: TRBJ2-7
clone size: .
CDR3 protein: CASSVVPGTDEQYF
CDR3 DNA: TGTGCCAGCAGCGTAGTTCCTGGAACAGACGAGCAGTACTTC

V gene: TRBV30
D gene: TRBD2
J gene: TRBJ2-7
clone size: .
CDR3 protein: CAWRSGSYEQYF
CDR3 DNA: TGTGCCTGGAGGAGCGGGAGCTACGAGCAGTACTTC

V gene: TRBV6-1
D gene: .
J gene: TRBJ1-5
clone size: .
CDR3 protein: CASKQGNSNQPQHF
CDR3 DNA: TGTGCCAGCAAACAAGGCAATAGCAATCAGCCCCAGCATTTT

V gene: TRBV11-2
D gene: TRBD2
J gene: TRBJ2-3
clone size: once
CDR3 protein: CASSSGTTNTDTQYF
CDR3 DNA: TGTGCCAGCAGCTCCGGGACTACCAACACAGATACGCAGTATTTT

V gene: TRBV5-1
D gene: .
J gene: TRBJ2-7
clone size: .
CDR3 protein: CASSLAIVHSWDEQYF
CDR3 DNA: TGCGCCAGCAGCTTGGCAATCGTCCACAGTTGGGACGAGCAGTACTTC

V gene: TRBV29-1
D gene: TRBD1
J gene: TRBJ1-2
clone size: once
CDR3 protein: CSVEAGDRGYGYTF
CDR3 DNA: TGCAGCGTTGAAGCGGGGGACAGGGGGTATGGCTACACCTTC

V gene: TRBV5-4
D gene: TRBD2
J gene: TRBJ2-2
clone size: once
CDR3 protein: CASSLWGGMNTGELFF
CDR3 DNA: TGTGCCAGCAGCTTGTGGGGGGGTATGAACACCGGGGAGCTGTTTTTT

V gene: TRBV5-1
D gene: .
J gene: TRBJ2-7
clone size: .
CDR3 protein: CASSLDGYEQYF
CDR3 DNA: TGCGCCAGCAGCTTGGATGGGTACGAGCAGTACTTC

V gene: TRBV11-2
D gene: .
J gene: TRBJ2-7
clone size: .
CDR3 protein: CASSSPIHEQYF
CDR3 DNA: TGTGCCAGCAGCTCCCCTATCCACGAGCAGTACTTC

V gene: TRBV7-8
D gene: .
J gene: TRBJ1-2
clone size: .
CDR3 protein: CASSLASGGGGYTF
CDR3 DNA: TGTGCCAGCAGCTTAGCTTCGGGCGGGGGCGGCTACACCTTC

V gene: TRBV27
D gene: TRBD1
J gene: TRBJ2-1
clone size: .
CDR3 protein: CASSHRGQDNEQFF
CDR3 DNA: TGTGCCAGCAGTCACAGGGGGCAGGACAATGAGCAGTTCTTC

V gene: TRBV5-1
D gene: TRBD1
J gene: TRBJ2-7
clone size: .
CDR3 protein: CASAGQDYEQYF
CDR3 DNA: TGCGCCAGCGCAGGACAGGACTACGAGCAGTACTTC

V gene: TRBV27
D gene: TRBD1
J gene: TRBJ2-7
clone size: .
CDR3 protein: CASSLSTGTYEQYF
CDR3 DNA: TGTGCCAGCAGTTTATCGACAGGGACCTACGAGCAGTACTTC

V gene: TRBV5-1
D gene: .
J gene: TRBJ1-2
clone size: .
CDR3 protein: CASSLEAVGYGYTF
CDR3 DNA: TGCGCCAGCAGCTTGGAGGCGGTCGGCTATGGCTACACCTTC

V gene: TRBV4-3
D gene: .
J gene: TRBJ2-1
clone size: once
CDR3 protein: CASTQGYGVYNEQFF
CDR3 DNA: TGCGCCAGCACTCAGGGGTATGGGGTTTACAATGAGCAGTTCTTC

V gene: TRBV18
D gene: .
J gene: TRBJ1-5
clone size: .
CDR3 protein: CASSPRSGSNQPQHF
CDR3 DNA: TGTGCCAGCTCACCACGTTCAGGGAGCAATCAGCCCCAGCATTTT